The next 3 T cell receptor beta chains were all read from a single sample in a study of blood T cells in healthy people across ages. For the second PCR, which ran for 7 to 11 cycles, a sample-barcoded 5' primer and a J-beta primer mix were used. Using its own MiXCR run on the 5' RACE reads, TCRdb lists one record per CDR3 protein. The sample yields about 640,000 distinct CDR3 sequences, approximately 59% seen once. The sequenced sample consisted of blood. These receptors were obtained from a man aged 55 to 69 in good health.

The rearrangement uses TRBV15 and TRBJ2-5; D not certain. CDR1 and CDR2 from the germline V gene are LNHNV and YYDKDF (reference sequence). The CDR3 spans 14 residues. The V end was cut by 0 bases, the J end by 5 bases, with 10 bases between. The CDR3 DNA is TGTGCCACCAGCAGAGATGTAGGCCCCGAGACCCAGTACTTC. This codes for CATSRDVGPETQYF.

V is TRBV29-1 and J is TRBJ2-2; D unclear. The V gene lost 7 bases and the J gene lost 0 bases, with 6 bases spanning the gap. Germline V gives CDR1 SQVTM, CDR2 ANQGSEA. CDR3 length equals 12 residues. The CDR3 DNA is TGCAGCGCGGACCCGAACACCGGGGAGCTGTTTTTT. Translating gives CSADPNTGELFF.

The gene calls are TRBV12-3 or TRBV12-4 and TRBJ1-4; TRBD1 agrees at 9 bases. V shed 5 bases and J 8 bases; nucleotides not matched to a gene: 3. CDR3 length: 13 amino acids. The CDR3 coding sequence is TGTGCCAGCAGTGGGGACAGGGAGGAAAAACTGTTTTTT. Protein sequence: CASSGDREEKLFF.